Listed below are T cell receptor beta chains from one sample, sequenced in a study of shared clonotypes between healthy human individuals. The assay was immunoSEQ multiplex PCR, and TCRdb's table has in-frame clones only and misses some. The sample holds some 2,000,000 clones; 95% are singletons and the top ten take under 0.15%. The sample taken for sequencing was naive CD4+ T cells sorted from blood. The receptors come from a man between 18 and 29 years old in good health. Each CDR3 is given with its conserved first and last residue.

v_call: TRBV28; j_call: TRBJ2-7; cdr3_aa: CASSLRLAYEQYF
v_call: TRBV19; j_call: TRBJ2-1; cdr3_aa: CASSPLAGVREEQFF
v_call: TRBV7-9; j_call: TRBJ1-4; cdr3_aa: CASSPTGVTNEKLFF
v_call: TRBV11-2; j_call: TRBJ1-2; cdr3_aa: CASSPGTDYGYTF
v_call: TRBV11-2; j_call: TRBJ2-2; cdr3_aa: CASSLLSGGELFF
v_call: TRBV15; j_call: TRBJ1-3; cdr3_aa: CATSADRGNTIYF
v_call: TRBV30; j_call: TRBJ2-6; cdr3_aa: CAWSGQNSGANVLTF
v_call: TRBV9; j_call: TRBJ2-3; cdr3_aa: CASSRDGTSTDTQYF
v_call: TRBV2; j_call: TRBJ2-7; cdr3_aa: CASSLDRGRYEQYF
v_call: TRBV11-2; j_call: TRBJ2-3; cdr3_aa: CASNYREGLYTDTQYF
v_call: TRBV29-1; j_call: TRBJ2-3; cdr3_aa: CSVRLSADTQYF
v_call: TRBV5-1; j_call: TRBJ2-3; cdr3_aa: CASSLDPGSTDTQYF
v_call: TRBV10-3; j_call: TRBJ1-1; cdr3_aa: CAISGRQSGEAFF
v_call: TRBV10-1; j_call: TRBJ2-7; cdr3_aa: CASSVGGTYEQYF
v_call: TRBV7-2; j_call: TRBJ2-7; cdr3_aa: CASSWVAGGGPYEQYF
v_call: TRBV30; j_call: TRBJ2-1; cdr3_aa: CAWSVGLVYNEQFF
v_call: TRBV6-1; j_call: TRBJ1-1; cdr3_aa: CASSGTVNTEAFF
v_call: TRBV7-2; j_call: TRBJ2-7; cdr3_aa: CASSAGGAGSYEQYF
v_call: TRBV6-5; j_call: TRBJ2-1; cdr3_aa: CASSRGGSSYNEQFF
v_call: TRBV7-2; j_call: TRBJ2-3; cdr3_aa: CASSPGPSRADTQYF
v_call: TRBV18; j_call: TRBJ2-6; cdr3_aa: CASSPPQGDFLSSGANVLTF
v_call: TRBV28; j_call: TRBJ2-1; cdr3_aa: CASSLDTLGSYNEQFF
v_call: TRBV7-9; j_call: .; cdr3_aa: CASSLVTVCSYEQYF
v_call: TRBV6-5; j_call: TRBJ1-2; cdr3_aa: CASSPGTGGDYGYTF
v_call: TRBV4-1; j_call: TRBJ2-7; cdr3_aa: CASSQETFRSGRDEQYF
v_call: TRBV7-2; j_call: TRBJ2-3; cdr3_aa: CASRTGGTDTQYF
v_call: TRBV7-2; j_call: TRBJ2-7; cdr3_aa: CASSFTGTGAYEQYF
v_call: TRBV10-2; j_call: TRBJ1-6; cdr3_aa: CASSEGQSNSPLHF
v_call: TRBV9; j_call: TRBJ2-2; cdr3_aa: CASSVGSAGNTGELFF
v_call: TRBV7-9; j_call: TRBJ1-2; cdr3_aa: CASSPAGGDRGSHYGYTF
v_call: TRBV6-1; j_call: TRBJ1-1; cdr3_aa: CASSLRVLNTEAFF
v_call: TRBV27; j_call: TRBJ2-1; cdr3_aa: CASSLRDREANEQFF
v_call: TRBV19; j_call: TRBJ1-2; cdr3_aa: CASSSRTGPNYGYTF
v_call: TRBV7-2; j_call: TRBJ2-1; cdr3_aa: CASSFSGGAWNEQFF
v_call: TRBV7-9; j_call: TRBJ2-7; cdr3_aa: CASSLAVQAYEQYF
v_call: TRBV5-4; j_call: TRBJ1-2; cdr3_aa: CASSLVGTPNYGYTF
v_call: TRBV28; j_call: TRBJ2-3; cdr3_aa: CASSARQEGPTDTQYF
v_call: TRBV7-9; j_call: TRBJ2-7; cdr3_aa: CASSTPSYEQYF
v_call: TRBV19; j_call: TRBJ1-5; cdr3_aa: CASSILGQGGNQPQHF
v_call: TRBV30; j_call: TRBJ2-7; cdr3_aa: CAWSRDLHEQYF
v_call: TRBV18; j_call: TRBJ2-2; cdr3_aa: CASSPALPNTGELFF
v_call: TRBV7-2; j_call: TRBJ1-6; cdr3_aa: CASSLLWTGDSPLHF
v_call: TRBV18; j_call: TRBJ2-2; cdr3_aa: CASSATGGSHTGELFF